This TCR beta chain was sequenced during a study of control samples from healthy donors and cancer patients. Sequenced by immunoSEQ multiplex PCR; TCRdb stores in-frame clones only, minus some. The sample carries about 54,000 clones, approximately 95% recorded once. The sample consisted of blood. This sequence originates from a woman aged 25 to 39 in good health.

CDR3 sequence reads: CASSGGSGTGAYNEQFF. CDR3 DNA: TGTGCCAGTAGTGGGGGGTCCGGGACAGGGGCCTACAATGAGCAGTTCTTC. The gene calls are TRBV19 and TRBJ2-1; TRBD1 matches 10 bases. Germline V lookup: CDR1 LNHDA, CDR2 SQIVND (reference sequence). The CDR3 length is 17 residues. V lost 5 bases, J lost 2 bases, and 9 bases stayed unmatched.